This T cell receptor (beta chain) was retrieved from a study of shared T cell receptors in the human thymus. Clones were sequenced by immunoSEQ multiplex PCR, and TCRdb holds only the in-frame ones, with some missing. The data show about 660,000 clones, with around 87% seen just once and around 0.0099% held by the top ten. With 0 bases removed from V and 4 bases from J, the gap between germline ends came to 14 bases. Germline V gene lookup returns CDR1 MNHEY and CDR2 SVGAGI. This CDR3 region has 16 residues. A further study also used this sample, focusing on human thymus T cells.

The sequence came from a boy in the first two years of life with a congenital heart defect. The chain recombines TRBV6-5 with TRBJ2-3; a possible D gene is TRBD1 (6 bases). The sequencing sample was made of thymocytes. The CDR3 DNA follows: TGTGCCAGCAGTTACTCGGGGGACACCATCGCAGATACGCAGTATTTT. It encodes CASSYSGDTIADTQYF.